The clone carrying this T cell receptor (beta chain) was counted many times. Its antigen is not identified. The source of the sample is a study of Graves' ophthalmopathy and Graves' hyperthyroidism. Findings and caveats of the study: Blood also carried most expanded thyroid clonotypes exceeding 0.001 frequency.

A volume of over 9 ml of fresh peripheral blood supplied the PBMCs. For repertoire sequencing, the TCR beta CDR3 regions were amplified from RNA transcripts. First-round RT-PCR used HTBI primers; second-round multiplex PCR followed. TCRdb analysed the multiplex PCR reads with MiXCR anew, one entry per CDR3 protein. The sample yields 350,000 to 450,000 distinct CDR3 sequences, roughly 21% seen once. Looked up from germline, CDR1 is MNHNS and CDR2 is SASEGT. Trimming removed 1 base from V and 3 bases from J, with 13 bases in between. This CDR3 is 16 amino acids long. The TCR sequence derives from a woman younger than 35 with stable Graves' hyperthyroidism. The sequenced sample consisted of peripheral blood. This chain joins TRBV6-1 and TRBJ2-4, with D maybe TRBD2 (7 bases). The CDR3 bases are TGTGCCAGCAGTGAAGAGGAGGGAGGGGGCAAAAACATTCAGTACTTC. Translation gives CASSEEEGGGKNIQYF.